The sequence of this T cell receptor beta chain was determined in a study of blood T cell repertoires in COVID-19. In the study overall: COVID-19 samples from acute and convalescent phases originated in the United States, Italy and Spain. T cells, B-cell-depleted T cells, or PBMCs supplied cDNA or gDNA.

In the authors' workflow: The authors estimated nucleated cell counts from reference gene primer amplification. Clones were read by immunoSEQ multiplex PCR, and TCRdb kept only the in-frame ones, dropping some. From that table come the V and J calls and clone size; the DNA was used to work out D and trimming. The sample lists about 160,000 clones, roughly four fifths occurring once. Worth noting for this clone: Given the absence of the conserved phenylalanine or tryptophan at the CDR3 end, a read error is likely.

CDR3 length: 11 residues. Germline CDR1 MDHEN, CDR2 SYDVKM. This TCR came from a man in his forties who had recovered from COVID-19. This rearrangement joins TRBV28 to TRBJ1-3; D is undetermined. Gene TRBJ1-6 matches the end of the DNA better, so the J call may be wrong. The sequencing input was peripheral blood. The CDR3 DNA follows: TGTGCCAGCAGCAGCGACGGTAACCTCCACCTT. The encoded protein is CASSSDGNLHL.